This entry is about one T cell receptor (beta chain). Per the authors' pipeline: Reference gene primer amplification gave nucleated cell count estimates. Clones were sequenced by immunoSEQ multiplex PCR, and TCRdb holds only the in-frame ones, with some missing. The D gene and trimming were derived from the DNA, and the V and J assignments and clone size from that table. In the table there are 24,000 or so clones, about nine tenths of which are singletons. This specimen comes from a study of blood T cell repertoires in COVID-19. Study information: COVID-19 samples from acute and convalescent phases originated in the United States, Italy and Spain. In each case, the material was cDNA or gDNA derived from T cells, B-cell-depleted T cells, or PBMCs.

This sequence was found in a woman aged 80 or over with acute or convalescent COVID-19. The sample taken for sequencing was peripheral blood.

CDR3 protein: CATSGGDSSYEQYF. CDR3 coding DNA: TGTGCCACCAGCGGCGGGGACAGTTCCTACGAGCAGTACTTC. The chain has TRBV15 and TRBJ2-7; D possibly corresponds to TRBD1 (7 bases). The germline V and J ends were trimmed by 5 bases and 1 base, with 12 bases remaining between them. The CDR3 has 14 residues. CDR1 is LNHNV, CDR2 YYDKDF, per germline (reference sequence).